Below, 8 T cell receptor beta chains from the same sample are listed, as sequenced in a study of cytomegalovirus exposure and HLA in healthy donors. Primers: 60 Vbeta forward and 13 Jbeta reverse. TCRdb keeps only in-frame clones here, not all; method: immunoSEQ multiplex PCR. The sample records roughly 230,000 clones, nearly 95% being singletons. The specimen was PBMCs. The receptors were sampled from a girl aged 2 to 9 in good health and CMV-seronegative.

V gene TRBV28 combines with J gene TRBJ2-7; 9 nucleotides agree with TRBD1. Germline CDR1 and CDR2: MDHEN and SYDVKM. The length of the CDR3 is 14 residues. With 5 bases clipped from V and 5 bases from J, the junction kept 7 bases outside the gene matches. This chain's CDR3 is CASSLQGALNEQYF. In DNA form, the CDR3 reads TGTGCCAGCAGTCTACAGGGGGCTTTAAACGAGCAGTACTTC.

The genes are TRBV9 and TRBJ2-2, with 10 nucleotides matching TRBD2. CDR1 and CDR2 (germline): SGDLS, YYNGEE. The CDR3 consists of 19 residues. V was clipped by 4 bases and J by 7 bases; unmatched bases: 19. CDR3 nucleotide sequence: TGTGCCAGCAGCTTTCTTCCGTGGGACTCTAGCGGGAGAGGCGGGGAGCTGTTTTTT. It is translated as CASSFLPWDSSGRGGELFF. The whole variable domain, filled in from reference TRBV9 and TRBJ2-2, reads DSGVTQTPKHLITATGQRVTLRCSPRSGDLSVYWYQQSLDQGLQFLIQYYNGEERAKGNILERFSAQQFPDLHSELNLSSLELGDSALYFCASSFLPWDSSGRGGELFFGEGSRLTVL.

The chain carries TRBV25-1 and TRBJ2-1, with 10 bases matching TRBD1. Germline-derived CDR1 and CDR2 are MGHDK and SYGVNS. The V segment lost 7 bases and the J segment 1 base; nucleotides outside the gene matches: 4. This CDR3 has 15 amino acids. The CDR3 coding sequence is TGTGCCAGCACTCGGACAGGGGGGTCCTACAATGAGCAGTTCTTC. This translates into CASTRTGGSYNEQFF.

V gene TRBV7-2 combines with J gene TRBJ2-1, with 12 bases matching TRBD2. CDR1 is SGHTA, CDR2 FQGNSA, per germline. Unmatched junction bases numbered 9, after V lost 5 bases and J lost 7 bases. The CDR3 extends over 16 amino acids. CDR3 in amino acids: CASSPFETSGRNEQFF. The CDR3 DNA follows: TGTGCCAGCAGCCCCTTTGAGACTAGCGGGAGAAATGAGCAGTTCTTC. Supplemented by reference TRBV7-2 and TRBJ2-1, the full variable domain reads GAGVSQSPSNKVTEKGKDVELRCDPISGHTALYWYRQSLGQGLEFLIYFQGNSAPDKSGLPSDRFSAERTGGSVSTLTIQRTQQEDSAVYLCASSPFETSGRNEQFFGPGTRLTVL.

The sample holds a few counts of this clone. The CDR3 sequence: CASTKPPDTQYF. The CDR3, as DNA: TGTGCCAGTACAAAACCCCCCGATACGCAGTATTTT. The chain is built from TRBV5-6 and TRBJ2-3; D is uncertain. The CDR3 is 12 amino acids. From germline, CDR1 is SGHDT and CDR2 YYEEEE. The germline V and J ends were trimmed by 8 bases and 6 bases, with 13 bases remaining between them.

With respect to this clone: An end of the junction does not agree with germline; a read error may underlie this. CDR3 nucleotide sequence: TGTGCTAGCAGCCCAGGGGAACGGGGTAAAAGCAATCAGCCCCAGCATTTT. Translated, it gives CASSPGERGKSNQPQHF. The rearrangement uses TRBV7-7 and TRBJ1-5, with D possibly TRBD1 on 6 matching bases. The CDR3 consists of 17 residues. Germline CDR1 SSHAT, CDR2 FNYEAQ (reference sequence).

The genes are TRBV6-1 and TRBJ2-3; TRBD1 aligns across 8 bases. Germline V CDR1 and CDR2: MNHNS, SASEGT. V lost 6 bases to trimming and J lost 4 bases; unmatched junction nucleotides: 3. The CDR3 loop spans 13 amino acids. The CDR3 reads CASSRTGPDTQYF. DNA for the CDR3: TGTGCCAGCAGCAGGACAGGGCCAGATACGCAGTATTTT.

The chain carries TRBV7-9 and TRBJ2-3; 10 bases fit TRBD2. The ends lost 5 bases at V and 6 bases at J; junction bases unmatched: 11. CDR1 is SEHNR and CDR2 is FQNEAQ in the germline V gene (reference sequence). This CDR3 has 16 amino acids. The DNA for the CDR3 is TGTGCCAGCAGCCACCCTGAGCGGGGGGGACCCGATACGCAGTATTTT. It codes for CASSHPERGGPDTQYF.